The clone carrying this T cell receptor (beta chain) has just a few counts. Its antigen is still unknown. This CDR3 is built from 14 residues. The germline V gene encodes CDR1 LGHNA and CDR2 YSLEER. V gave up 0 bases and J gave up 1 base, with 7 bases separating them. Generated by immunoSEQ multiplex PCR, the TCRdb table keeps only in-frame clones and is missing some. The repertoire includes some 130,000 clones, roughly 91% of them detected once, and roughly 1% sits in the top ten. Patients with autoimmune history or systemic immunosuppression were excluded. Blood specimens came from baseline, cycle 4 day 1, and cycle 7 day 1. These data belong to a study of OX40 agonist ivuxolimab in advanced cancers. Background on the study: Patients with hepatocellular carcinoma, melanoma, renal cell or head and neck cancer made up the dose-escalation patients. Points from the study as a whole: It was not determined which antigens were specifically recognized by the peripheral T cells that had undergone clonal expansion.

This TCR came from an adult with an advanced solid tumor such as melanoma, head and neck, liver or kidney cancer. Specimen: CD4+ or CD8+ T cells sorted from blood, collected in a trial of the OX40 agonist ivuxolimab. The chain carries TRBV4-3 and TRBJ2-7; D gene uncertain. The CDR3 DNA reads TGCGCCAGCAGCCAAGACCACAGATCCTACGAGCAGTACTTC. Translating gives CASSQDHRSYEQYF.